The present entry profiles one T cell receptor (beta chain) with its context. The target antigen is unknown. The CDR3 extends over 17 amino acids. Germline CDR1 MNHEY, CDR2 SMNVEV (reference sequence). V gave up 6 bases and J gave up 10 bases; unmatched junction bases: 20. CD45RO-negative cells were positively selected for CCR7, leaving out terminally differentiated effector memory CD45RA+ cells. The data derive from a study of shared clonotypes between healthy human individuals. Notes on the study in general: Generally, estimated richness proved larger in naive subsets than it did in memory subsets. For naive CD4 cells, around 5% of clonotypes were shared across a handful of donors. Donors were few, which limited the genetic and exposure-history diversity represented.

Sorted subsets were amplified in replicate PCRs using 150 to 250 ng DNA, 25,000 to 30,000 T cell genomes. Sequencing was performed with immunoSEQ multiplex PCR; in TCRdb, only in-frame clones are kept and a portion is missing. This sample has some 740,000 clones; approximately 92% occur once, and the top ten carry around 24%. This sequence originates from a man between 25 and 39 years old in good health. Sequencing used naive CD8+ T cells sorted from blood. J is TRBJ2-1 and V is TRBV27, with 8 bases aligning to TRBD1. CDR3 bases: TGTGCCAGCAGCCCCTCCCCCGGGACAGGTCGGTGGGGAGAGCAGTTCTTC. The encoded protein is CASSPSPGTGRWGEQFF.